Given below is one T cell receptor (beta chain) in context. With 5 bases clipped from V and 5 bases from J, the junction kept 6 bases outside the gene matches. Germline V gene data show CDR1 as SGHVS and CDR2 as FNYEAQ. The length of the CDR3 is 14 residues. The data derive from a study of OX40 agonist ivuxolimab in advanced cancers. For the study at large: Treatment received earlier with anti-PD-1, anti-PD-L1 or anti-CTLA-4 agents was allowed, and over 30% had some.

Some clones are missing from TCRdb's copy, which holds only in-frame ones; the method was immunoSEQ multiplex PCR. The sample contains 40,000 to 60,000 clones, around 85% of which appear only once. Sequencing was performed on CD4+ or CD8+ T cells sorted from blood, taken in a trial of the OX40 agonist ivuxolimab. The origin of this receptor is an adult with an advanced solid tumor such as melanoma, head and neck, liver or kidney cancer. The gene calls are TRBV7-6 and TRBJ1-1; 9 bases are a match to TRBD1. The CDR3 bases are TGTGCCAGCAGCCCCGGACAGGGGCATACTGAAGCTTTCTTT. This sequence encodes CASSPGQGHTEAFF.